The rows below give T cell receptor beta chains drawn from one sample of a study of shared clonotypes between healthy human individuals. Measured with immunoSEQ multiplex PCR; TCRdb has only the in-frame clones, and not every one. The table records some 2,500,000 clones, 85% to 95% of them present only once. The specimen sequenced was naive CD4+ T cells from PBMCs. The origin of the receptors is a man between 18 and 29 years old in good health. Some clones in this sample may be carry-over from other donors' samples. The CDR3 runs from the conserved cysteine through the conserved F or W. The D gene is left open where the match is weak. Clone size is shown for a subset of rows, as once, few, many or a class of expanded clone.

DNA,CDR3,size,V,D,J
TGTGCCAGCAGTCGCTCGTCGTCAGGGGCCAACGTCCTGACTTTC,CASSRSSSGANVLTF,NA,TRBV6-5,NA,TRBJ2-6
TGTGCCAGCAGCCCCGATGGAAATCAGCCCCAGCATTTT,CASSPDGNQPQHF,NA,TRBV28,NA,TRBJ1-5
TGTGCCAGCGGTCAACCCACAACTAATGAAAAACTGTTTTTT,CASGQPTTNEKLFF,NA,TRBV2,NA,TRBJ1-4
TGCGCCAGCAGCTTGGGGTCAGGACTAGCGGAGGGCAATGAGCAGTTCTTC,CASSLGSGLAEGNEQFF,once,TRBV5-1,TRBD2,TRBJ2-1
TGTGCCAGCACCGGGAAGGGACAGGTATATGGCTACACCTTC,CASTGKGQVYGYTF,NA,TRBV25-1,TRBD1,TRBJ1-2
TGTGCCAGCAGCTACAGGGGGCCGGACGAGCAGTACTTC,CASSYRGPDEQYF,NA,TRBV28,TRBD1,TRBJ2-7
TGCGCCAGCAGCTTTGCGGGGGGTCAAGGCACAGATACGCAGTATTTT,CASSFAGGQGTDTQYF,NA,TRBV5-1,TRBD2,TRBJ2-3
TGTGCCAGCAGTTTCTTTCGGGGTGGCACTGAAGCTTTCTTT,CASSFFRGGTEAFF,NA,TRBV27,NA,TRBJ1-1
TGTGCCAGCATGGTCCCCCCTTCTCCTTCACCCCTCCACTTT,CASMVPPSPSPLHF,NA,TRBV28,NA,TRBJ1-6
TGCAGCGTTGAAACCGGGAGCACAGATACGCAGTATTTT,CSVETGSTDTQYF,NA,TRBV29-1,NA,TRBJ2-3
TGTGCCAGCAGGGGGACGGACTCGTTCTCTTGGGCCAACGTCCTGACTTTC,CASRGTDSFSWANVLTF,once,TRBV28,NA,TRBJ2-6
TGTGCCAGCAGCCAAGTAGCGGGAGGCACCTACAATGAGCAGTTCTTC,CASSQVAGGTYNEQFF,NA,TRBV14,TRBD2,TRBJ2-1
TGTGCCAGCAGTACCGGGGCACGGACTGAAGCTTTCTTT,CASSTGARTEAFF,NA,TRBV6-6,NA,TRBJ1-1
TGTGCCAGTAGTATTCTTTCGGGACTAGCTATGGAGACCCAGTACTTC,CASSILSGLAMETQYF,NA,TRBV19,TRBD2,TRBJ2-5
TGTGCCAGCAGCTTACTTAGGGCTGAAGCTTTCTTT,CASSLLRAEAFF,NA,TRBV7-2,NA,TRBJ1-1
TGCGCCAGCAGCTTGACCGCCCAAGAGACCCAGTACTTC,CASSLTAQETQYF,NA,TRBV5-1,NA,TRBJ2-5
TGTGCCAGCAGCTTAGGGGGGAGCGAGCAGTACTTC,CASSLGGSEQYF,NA,TRBV7-9,NA,TRBJ2-7
TGTGCCAGCACCCCTACGGGGGGGCGGGAGACCCAGTACTTC,CASTPTGGRETQYF,NA,TRBV7-9,TRBD2,TRBJ2-5
TGTGCCAGCAGCTTAACGGCGGGGGGCACAGATACGCAGTATTTT,CASSLTAGGTDTQYF,NA,TRBV7-3,TRBD2,TRBJ2-3
TGTGCCAGCAGCCGCATGGGAGGTGAAAAACTGTTTTTT,CASSRMGGEKLFF,NA,TRBV7-2,NA,TRBJ1-4
TGTGCCAGTAGTAGCTTAGCATCAGTAGACAATGAGCAGTTCTTC,CASSSLASVDNEQFF,NA,TRBV19,NA,TRBJ2-1
TGTGCCATCAGAGACGACAGGGGACCCGGCGAGACCCAGTACTTC,CAIRDDRGPGETQYF,NA,TRBV10-3,TRBD1,TRBJ2-5
TGTGCCAGCAGCGTATTAGCGGAAGAGACCCAGTACTTC,CASSVLAEETQYF,NA,TRBV9,NA,TRBJ2-5
TGCGCCAGCAGCTTGGATAGCGGGAGGTCCTACGAGCAGTACTTC,CASSLDSGRSYEQYF,NA,TRBV5-1,TRBD2,TRBJ2-7
TGCGCCAGCAGCAGGGCAGTGACAGACTTTAATTACGAGCAGTACTTC,CASSRAVTDFNYEQYF,NA,TRBV5-1,NA,TRBJ2-7
TGTGCCAGCAGCTTTAATCCGAACTCTGGAAACACCATATATTTT,CASSFNPNSGNTIYF,NA,TRBV7-9,NA,TRBJ1-3
TGTGCCAGCAGCTTAGAAGAGGGGGGGACCCAGTACTTC,CASSLEEGGTQYF,NA,TRBV7-9,NA,TRBJ2-5
TGCAGCGTGGGGGCGGGGCGGCGAGGCTACACCTTC,CSVGAGRRGYTF,NA,TRBV29-1,NA,TRBJ1-2
TGCAGCGTTGACCGCACGTCGGTGGGGGGTTCGAGGGATGGAAGAAGAAACTATGGCTACACCTTC,CSVDRTSVGGSRDGRRNYGYTF,NA,TRBV29-1,NA,TRBJ1-2
TGTGCCAGCGTCGGAGGAAACACCATATATTTT,CASVGGNTIYF,NA,TRBV27,NA,TRBJ1-3
TGCGCCAGCAGAACTAGCGGGAGAGAGACCCAGTACTTC,CASRTSGRETQYF,NA,TRBV5-1,TRBD2,TRBJ2-5
TGTGCCAGCAGCGAACAACCGACGGGGGCGGGGACGGAGCTGTTTTTT,CASSEQPTGAGTELFF,NA,TRBV7-2,NA,TRBJ2-2
TGTGCCAGCAGTTACTCGATGCTAGAAGGGACCCAGTACTTC,CASSYSMLEGTQYF,NA,TRBV6-5,NA,TRBJ2-5
TGCGCCAGCAGCCCTTCGTCCCAGAACACTGAAGCTTTCTTT,CASSPSSQNTEAFF,NA,TRBV5-1,NA,TRBJ1-1
TGTGCCAGCACGGTCACAGGGGGGAAAAACATTCAGTACTTC,CASTVTGGKNIQYF,NA,TRBV28,TRBD1,TRBJ2-4
TGCGCCAGCAGCCAATTTTCGGCCGGGAGAGGCGATGAGCAGTTCTTC,CASSQFSAGRGDEQFF,NA,TRBV4-1,NA,TRBJ2-1
TGCAGCGTTGAAAGAGGGAGGGAGGCTTTCTTT,CSVERGREAFF,few,TRBV29-1,NA,TRBJ1-1
TGTGCCAGCTCACCCCGGCAGGGATTAAACTATGGCTACACCTTC,CASSPRQGLNYGYTF,NA,TRBV18,NA,TRBJ1-2
TGTGCCAGCAGTGAAGATGGTCGCGGGGGCTATCAGCCCCAGCATTTT,CASSEDGRGGYQPQHF,NA,TRBV6-1,NA,TRBJ1-5
TGTGCCAGCGGGCCAGAAAGGTATGAGCAGTTCTTC,CASGPERYEQFF,NA,TRBV5-4,NA,TRBJ2-1
TGCAGCGTTGAAGCTGAGCTTTCGCAGGTCCCGAAGACCCAGTACTTC,CSVEAELSQVPKTQYF,NA,TRBV29-1,NA,TRBJ2-5
TGTGCCAGCAGCTTGGGAGGCAGCCGCAATGAAAAACTGTTTTTT,CASSLGGSRNEKLFF,NA,TRBV5-4,NA,TRBJ1-4
TGTGCCAGCAGCCTCTTGGGGGGCGAAGCTTTCTTT,CASSLLGGEAFF,NA,TRBV7-8,NA,TRBJ1-1
TGTGCCACCAGCAGGGGACAGCCTAACACTGAAGCTTTCTTT,CATSRGQPNTEAFF,NA,TRBV15,TRBD1,TRBJ1-1
TGCGCCAGCAGCCCGGGACTAGCGGGAGGGCCACGCGGGACCGGGGAGCTGTTTTTT,CASSPGLAGGPRGTGELFF,NA,TRBV5-1,TRBD2,TRBJ2-2
TGCGCCAGCAGCTTCGAAGGGGGAGTAGGAGCTTTCTTT,CASSFEGGVGAFF,NA,TRBV5-1,NA,TRBJ1-1
TGTGCCAGCAGTTTATGGACCTGGAGCACTGAAGCTTTCTTT,CASSLWTWSTEAFF,few,TRBV27,NA,TRBJ1-1
TGTGCCAGCAGCGTATCTGGGACTAGTTCGCAGTTCTTC,CASSVSGTSSQFF,NA,TRBV9,TRBD2,TRBJ2-1
TGTGCCAGCAGTATATTTCAGCCCCAGCATTTT,CASSIFQPQHF,NA,TRBV28,NA,TRBJ1-5
TGCAGCGTACGGATGAACACTGAAGCTTTCTTT,CSVRMNTEAFF,NA,TRBV29-1,NA,TRBJ1-1
TGTGCCAGCAGCCCTGGGACTAGCGGGAGCGAGACCCAGTACTTC,CASSPGTSGSETQYF,NA,TRBV2,TRBD2,TRBJ2-5
TGTGCCAGCTACGGACGGGATTCGAACACTGAAGCTTTCTTT,CASYGRDSNTEAFF,NA,TRBV18,NA,TRBJ1-1